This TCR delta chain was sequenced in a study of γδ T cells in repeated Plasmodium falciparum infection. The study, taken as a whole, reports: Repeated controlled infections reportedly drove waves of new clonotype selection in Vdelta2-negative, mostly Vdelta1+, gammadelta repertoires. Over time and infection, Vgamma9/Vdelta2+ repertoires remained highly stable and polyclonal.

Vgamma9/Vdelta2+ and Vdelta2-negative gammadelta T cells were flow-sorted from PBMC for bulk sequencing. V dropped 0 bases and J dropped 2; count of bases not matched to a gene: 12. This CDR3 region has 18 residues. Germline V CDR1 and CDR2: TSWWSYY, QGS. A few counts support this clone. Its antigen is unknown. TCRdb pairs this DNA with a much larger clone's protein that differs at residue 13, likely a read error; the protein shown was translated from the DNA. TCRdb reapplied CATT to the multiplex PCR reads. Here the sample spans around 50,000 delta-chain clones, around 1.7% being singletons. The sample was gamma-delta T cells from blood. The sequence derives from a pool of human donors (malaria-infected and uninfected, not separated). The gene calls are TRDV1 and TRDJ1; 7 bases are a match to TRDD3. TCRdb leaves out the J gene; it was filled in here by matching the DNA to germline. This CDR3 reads CALGELTGSGYGTDKLIF. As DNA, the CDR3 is TGTGCTCTTGGGGAACTAACGGGTTCAGGATACGGAACCGATAAACTCATCTTT.